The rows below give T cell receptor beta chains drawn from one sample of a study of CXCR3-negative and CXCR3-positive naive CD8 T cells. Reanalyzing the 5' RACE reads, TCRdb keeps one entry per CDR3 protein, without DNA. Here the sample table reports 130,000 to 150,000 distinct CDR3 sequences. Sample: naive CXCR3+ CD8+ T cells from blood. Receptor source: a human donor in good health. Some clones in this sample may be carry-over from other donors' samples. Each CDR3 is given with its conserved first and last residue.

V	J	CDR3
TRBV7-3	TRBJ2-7	CASSRRNEQYF
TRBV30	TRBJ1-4	CAWSRPHGRKTTNEKLFF
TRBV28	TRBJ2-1	CASSPGQVNYNEQFF
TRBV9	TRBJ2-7	CASSVDRGGDEQYF
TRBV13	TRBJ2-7	CASSLVLGPEQYF
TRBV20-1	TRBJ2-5	CSARDRQGEETQYF
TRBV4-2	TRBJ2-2	CASSQAGTSGRTGELFF
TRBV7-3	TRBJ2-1	CASSLYGGRADEQLF
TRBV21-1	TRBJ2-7	CASQKQDISCEQYF
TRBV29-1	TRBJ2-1	CSVEMPLTSGATDEQFF
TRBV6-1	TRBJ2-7	CASSEYEGSYEQYF
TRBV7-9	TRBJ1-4	CASSDGGRSEKLFF
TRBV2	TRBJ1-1	CASRKPTEAFF
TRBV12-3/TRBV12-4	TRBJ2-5	CASSLGASGNGKTQYF
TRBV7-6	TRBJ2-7	CASSPRPGTSYEQYF
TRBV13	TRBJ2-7	CASSLAGTALYEQYF
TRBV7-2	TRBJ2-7	CASSTRPYNYEQYF
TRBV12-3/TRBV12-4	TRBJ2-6	CASRRQLGANVLTF
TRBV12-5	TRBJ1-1	CASGFGNTEAFF
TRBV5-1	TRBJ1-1	CASSHGDLNTEAFF
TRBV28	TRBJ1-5	CASRRVFSVDQPQHF
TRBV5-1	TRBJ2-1	CASSLGHHRALNEQFF
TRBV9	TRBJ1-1	CASSADGAGTEAFF
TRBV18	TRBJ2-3	CASSLTDHGTDTQYF
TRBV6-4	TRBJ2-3	CASSLTGPGESEADTQYF
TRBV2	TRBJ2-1	CASYRDSLYNEQFF
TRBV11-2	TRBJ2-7	CASSLSVAGGYEQYF
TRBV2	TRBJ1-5	CASRPRGSNQPQHF
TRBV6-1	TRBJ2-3	CASNLWSDTQYF
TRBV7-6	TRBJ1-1	CASSLGTDTEAFF
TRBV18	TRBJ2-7	CASSPNGTYEQYF
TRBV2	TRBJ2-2	CASSVGQYTGELFF
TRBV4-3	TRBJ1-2	CASSHLPGTGPNYGYTF
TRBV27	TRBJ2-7	CASSLGSGGAEEQYF
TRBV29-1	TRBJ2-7	CSVEGGDRDYEQYF
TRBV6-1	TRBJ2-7	CASSEWSRGPYEQYF
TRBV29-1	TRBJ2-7	CSVVAGEILYEQYF
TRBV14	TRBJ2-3	CASSQDLGVGVADTQYF
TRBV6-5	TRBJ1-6	CASSYEGDSPLHF
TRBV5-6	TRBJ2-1	CASSGGLDNEQFF
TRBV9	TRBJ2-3	CASSRIPAGGSDTQYF
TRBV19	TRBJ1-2	CASQGPANYGYTF
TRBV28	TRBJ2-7	CASRASGRGYEQYF
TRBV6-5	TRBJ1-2	CASSLSPAGFNYGYTF
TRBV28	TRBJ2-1	CASSPGAGYNEQFF
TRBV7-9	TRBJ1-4	CASSFSLGGAGEKLFF
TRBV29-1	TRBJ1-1	CSVEYRAGVVAEAFF
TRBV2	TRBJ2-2	CASSVFGSDTGELFF
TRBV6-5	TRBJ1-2	CASSYAPEGTDGYTF
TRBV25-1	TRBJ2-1	CASSARVSEQFF
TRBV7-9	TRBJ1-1	CASSFGDSTEAFF
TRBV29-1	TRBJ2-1	CSVEGAGDDEQFF
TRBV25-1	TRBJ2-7	CASSPSGDLSYEQYF
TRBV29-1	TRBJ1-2	CSVDEGQVSYGYTF
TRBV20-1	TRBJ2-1	CSAPGLADYNEQFF
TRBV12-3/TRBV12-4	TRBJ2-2	CAGRMGTGELFF
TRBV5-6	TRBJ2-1	CASSLDWGDWTNEQFF
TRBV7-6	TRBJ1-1	CASSLQGAGTEAFF
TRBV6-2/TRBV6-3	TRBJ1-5	CASSSPGQGFNQPQHF
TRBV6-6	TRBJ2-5	CASSYSEETQYF